This T cell receptor beta chain was recovered during a study of shared clonotypes between healthy human individuals (TCRdb year 2020). Study-wide context: Two women and three men aged 18 to 49 years were included in the cohort. For each donor, three plates each were used for CD4 naive and CD4 memory, two plates were used for CD8 naive, and one plate was used for CD8 memory. Leukapheresis yielded between about 0.9 and 8.9 billion PBMCs per donor. Different laboratories and diverse techniques were used to prepare libraries and sequence TCR repertoires, to increase sequencing depth and limit assay-specific biases. To estimate repertoire size and how much clonotype sharing occurs between individuals, the study deeply sequenced the blood TCR repertoires of five healthy adults. Overall results and qualifications from the work: Rarefaction of sorted-subset datasets indicated incomplete sequencing despite the large sequencing depth. Naive subsets generally had larger estimated clonotype richness than memory subsets. Sharing across a few donors was observed for around 5% of naive CD4, about 4% of naive CD8, 2.3% of memory CD4, and roughly 0.4% of memory CD8 clonotypes. Sampling was limited to blood, and TCR repertoires in tissue likely differ from TCR repertoires in blood. Compared with non-shared clonotypes, clonotypes shared by all four sorted-subset donors had higher generation probabilities. Because the study included only a small number of donors, the genetic and exposure-history diversity represented was limited. Based on pairwise subsampling, the degree of clonotype sharing among donors was expected to be affected by sequencing depth.

About this clone: The antigen it recognizes is unknown. Per-base qualities were not stored, and no clone one base away is much larger.

TCR CDR3 regions were amplified from genomic DNA by multiplex PCR using the deep immunoSEQ assay. Extracted genomic DNA from each cell subset was spread evenly across all wells of several immunoSEQ 96-well plates, with each plate serving as a replicate. Each replicate PCR for sorted subsets received roughly 0.2 ug genomic DNA, equal to about 30,000 T cell genomes. The purified libraries were quantified using a Qubit 3.0 fluorometer, sized with a Bioanalyzer 2100, and then quantified again using the KAPA Library Quantification kit. Every immunoSEQ 96-well plate was sequenced on a separate single-read 150-cycle Illumina NextSeq 550 flow cell. The original methods were these. The immunoSEQ output contained only junctional sequences without quality scores, so filtering could not match that applied to full-length reads. Sequences were annotated with PyIR, a Python wrapper for IgBLAST v1.9, using IMGT germline references to assign V/J genes and CDR3. Reads with weak V/J assignments (E-value above 1e-6), missing CDR3, stop codons, out-of-frame junctions, or ambiguous translated residues were removed. A V3J clonotype was defined by an identical inferred V gene, J gene, and CDR3 amino acid sequence. To compute the percentage overlap between repertoires, the number of shared unique clonotypes was divided by the size of the smaller repertoire. Richness of each repertoire was evaluated using RTK rarefaction, the Chao1 estimator, and Recon v2.1 estimates of unobserved clonotypes. Generation probabilities were computed with OLGA for all TCRbeta clonotypes obtained by the gDNA method from a handful of donors. TCRdb carries this immuneACCESS record with in-frame sequences only. Its versions omit some clonotypes, under half of them owing to an unresolved V gene in the studies checked, with the rest unexplained. That table supplies the V and J calls and clone size; D and trimming were determined from the DNA. This sample has millions of clones in its table, and about 93% of those were observed once. The top ten clonotypes cover about 1.8% of the sample.

CD8 naive samples were obtained by positive selection for CCR7 among CD45RO-negative cells, yielding a CD45RA+CCR7+ population from which TemRA cells were excluded. Donors were healthy HIV-negative adults with no recently reported acute infections or vaccinations. Only Caucasian adults living in Nashville, Tennessee, USA were represented among the donors. Blood was collected by leukapheresis, and PBMCs were isolated by Ficoll-Histopaque density gradient centrifugation and then cryopreserved in liquid nitrogen vapor phase. Analytical flow cytometry was used to check the purity and quantity of every magnetically sorted T cell population. Genomic DNA was isolated from every sorted fraction and measured by UV absorbance on a Nanodrop 2000c. The V and J ends are trimmed by 5 bases and 4 bases, leaving 16 bases between them. The germline V gene sets CDR1 to MNHEY and CDR2 to SVGAGI. The CDR3 holds 15 amino acids from the cysteine to the phenylalanine. The sequence is cut down to CDR3 DNA, 45 bases in frame from base 1.

Rearrangement joined TRBV6-5 to TRBJ2-3; the D segment could be TRBD2, given 6 matching bases. Sequencing input: naive CD8+ T cells from PBMCs. The intended sense of this specimen's cell subset or site label: CD45RA+CCR7+. The sequence was collected from a man between 18 and 29 years old in good health. Some clones in this sample may be carry-over from other donors' samples. This receptor has the CDR3 CASSLTRGTPDTQYF. The DNA sequence follows: TGTGCCAGCAGTCTCACCCGGGGGACGCCAGATACGCAGTATTTT.